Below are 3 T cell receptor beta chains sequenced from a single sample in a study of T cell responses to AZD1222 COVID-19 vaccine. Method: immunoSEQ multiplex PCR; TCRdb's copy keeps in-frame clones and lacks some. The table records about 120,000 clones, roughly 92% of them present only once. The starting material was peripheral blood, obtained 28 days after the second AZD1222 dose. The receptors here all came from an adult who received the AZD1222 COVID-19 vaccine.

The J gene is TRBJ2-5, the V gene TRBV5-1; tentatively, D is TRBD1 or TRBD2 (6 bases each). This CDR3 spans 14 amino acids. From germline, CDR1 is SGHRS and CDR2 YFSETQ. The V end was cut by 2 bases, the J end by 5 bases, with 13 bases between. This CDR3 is CASSFEGGGETQYF. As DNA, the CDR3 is TGCGCCAGCAGCTTTGAGGGGGGAGGTGAGACCCAGTACTTC.

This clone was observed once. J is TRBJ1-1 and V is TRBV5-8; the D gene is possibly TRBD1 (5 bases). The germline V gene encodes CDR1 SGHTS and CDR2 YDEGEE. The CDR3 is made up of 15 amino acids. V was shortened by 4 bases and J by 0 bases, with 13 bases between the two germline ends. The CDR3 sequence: CASSPGTFMNTEAFF. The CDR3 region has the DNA TGTGCCAGCAGCCCAGGGACCTTCATGAACACTGAAGCTTTCTTT.

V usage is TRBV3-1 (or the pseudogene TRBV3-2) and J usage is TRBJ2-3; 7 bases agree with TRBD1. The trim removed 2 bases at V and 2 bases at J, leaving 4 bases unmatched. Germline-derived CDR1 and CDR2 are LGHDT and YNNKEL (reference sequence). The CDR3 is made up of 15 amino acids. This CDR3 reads CASSQQGVFTDTQYF. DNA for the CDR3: TGTGCCAGCAGCCAACAGGGGGTTTTCACAGATACGCAGTATTTT.